These 6 T cell receptor beta chains were sequenced from one sample in a study of cytomegalovirus exposure and HLA in healthy donors. Data came from immunoSEQ multiplex PCR; TCRdb stores just in-frame clones and leaves some out. The sample includes tens of thousands of clones, 85% to 95% seen only once; the top ten take about 0.68%. The specimen sequenced was PBMCs. The receptors stem from a man aged 18 to 29 in good health and CMV-seronegative.

The chain recombines TRBV5-1 with TRBJ1-1, with a possible D match to TRBD1 (6 bases). The germline gives CDR1 SGHRS, CDR2 YFSETQ. CDR3 length equals 14 residues. V dropped 3 bases and J dropped 5 bases, with 14 bases sitting between them. This chain's CDR3 is CASSSQGLRTEAFF. DNA of the CDR3: TGCGCCAGCAGCTCTCAGGGGTTGAGGACTGAAGCTTTCTTT.

The CDR3 DNA reads TGTGCCACCAGCAGAGGGGGGAGGGTGGTCACAGATACGCAGTATTTT. The encoded protein is CATSRGGRVVTDTQYF. The chain recombines TRBV15 with TRBJ2-3; 7 nucleotides match TRBD2. Germline CDR1 LNHNV, CDR2 YYDKDF (reference sequence). CDR3 length: 16 amino acids. V lost 1 base, J lost 2 bases, and 6 bases stayed unmatched.

The V gene is TRBV30, the J gene TRBJ2-7; 7 bases agree with TRBD2. This CDR3 has 13 residues. V gave up 5 bases and J gave up 2 bases; unmatched junction bases: 6. Germline CDR1 is GTSNPN and CDR2 is SVGIG (reference sequence). This chain's CDR3 is CAWSRGSTYEQYF. CDR3 DNA: TGTGCCTGGTCGCGGGGGTCCACCTACGAGCAGTACTTC. The entire variable domain, with the rest obtained from reference TRBV30 and TRBJ2-7, is as follows: SQTIHQWPATLVQPVGSPLSLECTVEGTSNPNLYWYRQAAGRGLQLLFYSVGIGQISSEVPQNLSASRPQDRQFILSSKKLLLSDSGFYLCAWSRGSTYEQYFGPGTRLTVT.

A remark on this clone: The germline gene is not matched at one end of the junction; a read error may be the cause. The CDR3: CASSLGNVAGRVF. The DNA for the CDR3 is TGTGCCAGCAGCTTAGGGAACGTTGCGGGGCGCGTCTTC. The chain combines TRBV11-3 with TRBJ1-2; TRBD1 is a possible D gene (5 bases). The CDR3 sequence is 13 residues long. Germline CDR1 reads SGHNT; CDR2 reads YENEEA.

V is TRBV7-2 and J is TRBJ2-7; 11 nucleotides match TRBD1. This CDR3 spans 15 amino acids. The germline gives CDR1 SGHTA, CDR2 FQGNSA. V was clipped by 5 bases and J by 1 base; unmatched bases: 4. CDR3 in DNA: TGTGCCAGCAGCGTAGGGACAGGGGGATCCTACGAGCAGTACTTC. It specifies CASSVGTGGSYEQYF.

This chain uses TRBV5-1 with TRBJ2-3; 14 positions agree with TRBD2. The CDR3 contains 17 residues. Per germline, CDR1 SGHRS and CDR2 YFSETQ. V shed 4 bases and J 4 bases; nucleotides not matched to a gene: 8. CDR3 DNA: TGCGCCAGCAGCCCCCCGACTAGCGGGGGGGGCGCAGATACGCAGTATTTT. Its translation is CASSPPTSGGGADTQYF.